Listed below are T cell receptor beta chains from one sample, sequenced in a study of T cells after posttransplantation cyclophosphamide. TCRdb's copy holds only in-frame clones and misses some; the assay was immunoSEQ multiplex PCR. Of 5,500 to 7,000 clones in the sample, 82% were seen once. Sequencing used CD4+ T cells sorted from blood, obtained roughly 340 days after allogeneic stem cell transplant with posttransplant cyclophosphamide. These receptors came from a male patient aged 45-60 years who received an allogeneic stem cell transplant from a related donor and was CMV-positive. Certain T cells may be donor cells from the graft. Both conserved end residues are part of each CDR3. D genes are given only for firm matches. Clone size is stated in some rows and not others, as once, few, many or a class when expanded.

D	J	size	V	DNA	CDR3
.	TRBJ1-4	.	TRBV30	TGTGCCTGCCAGAGGTGGCAGGGTGGCGAAAAACTGTTTTTT	CACQRWQGGEKLFF
.	TRBJ2-1	.	TRBV7-9	TGTGCCAGCAGCTCCCCTAGGTACAATGAGCAGTTCTTC	CASSSPRYNEQFF
TRBD1	TRBJ1-2	.	TRBV10-3	TGTGCCATCAGTGTCGAGGGGGCGGTAGGCTATGGCTACACCTTC	CAISVEGAVGYGYTF
.	TRBJ1-6	.	TRBV6-5	TGTGCCAGCAGTTACTCGATTTTGGGGGGAATTTCACCCCTCCACTTT	CASSYSILGGISPLHF
.	TRBJ2-7	.	TRBV2	TGTGCCAGCAGTGAAGCGCTTCAGATCTGGGCCGCCTACGAGCAGTACTTC	CASSEALQIWAAYEQYF
TRBD1	TRBJ2-3	.	TRBV11-2	TGTGCCAGTACACAGGGGGAAGGGACAGATACGCAGTATTTT	CASTQGEGTDTQYF
TRBD1	TRBJ1-5	.	TRBV7-9	TGTGCCAGCAGCTTAGACAGGGGGCCCGGTGACAGCCCCCAGCATTTT	CASSLDRGPGDSPQHF
TRBD1	TRBJ1-1	.	TRBV5-1	TGCGCCAGCAGCGGAGCAACTGGACAGGGGTTAACTGAAGCTTTCTTT	CASSGATGQGLTEAFF
.	TRBJ2-1	.	TRBV6-1	TGTGCCAGCAGACTGTGGTGGGGGGATGAGCAGTTCTTC	CASRLWWGDEQFF
TRBD2	TRBJ2-1	once	TRBV19	TGTGCCAGTACCGGGACTAGCGGGGGTTTATACAATGAGCAGTTCTTC	CASTGTSGGLYNEQFF
.	TRBJ2-2	.	TRBV11-2	TGTGCCAGCAGCCCTGTCGTCACCGGGGAGCTGTTTTTT	CASSPVVTGELFF
.	TRBJ1-2	.	TRBV6-5	TGTGCCAGCAGTTACTCGGACTCCAGGAGCTATGGCTACACCTTC	CASSYSDSRSYGYTF
TRBD1	TRBJ2-4	.	TRBV11-2	TGTGCCAGCGGCTCGGGACAGGGCGACATTCAGTACTTC	CASGSGQGDIQYF
.	TRBJ2-3	.	TRBV11-2	TGTGCCAGCAGTACTAGAACAGATACGCAGTATTTT	CASSTRTDTQYF
.	TRBJ2-7	.	TRBV7-9	TGTGCCAGCAGCTCACTCCGGGGAAGGACGAACGAGCAGTACTTC	CASSSLRGRTNEQYF
.	TRBJ2-2	.	TRBV28	TGTGCCAGCAGCCGAGGACTGGTGATGTCCGGGGGGGAGCTGTTTTTT	CASSRGLVMSGGELFF
TRBD1	TRBJ2-3	.	TRBV27	TGTACCAGCAGTTCCTTTAGGGGGCGTCAAGGTTATACGCAGTATTTT	CTSSSFRGRQGYTQYF
.	TRBJ2-5	.	TRBV7-9	TGTGCCAGCAGCGTGGGAGTAGGAGAGACCCAGTACTTC	CASSVGVGETQYF
.	TRBJ1-2	few	TRBV7-8	TGTGCCAGCAGCTTAGAGGCCAGGGCGGTAGGGGGCTACACCTTC	CASSLEARAVGGYTF
.	TRBJ2-7	.	TRBV7-2	TGTGCCACCCGCCCTAGGGGTATCTCCTACGAGCAGTACTTC	CATRPRGISYEQYF
TRBD2	TRBJ2-5	.	TRBV4-2	TGTGCCAGCAGCCAAGAGTTGGCGGGAGGGCCAGGGACCCAGTACTTC	CASSQELAGGPGTQYF
.	TRBJ2-4	.	TRBV6-6	TGTGCCAGCAGTTACTTAGGGGCAGCCAAAAACATTCAGTACTTC	CASSYLGAAKNIQYF
TRBD1	TRBJ1-1	few	TRBV11-2	TGTGCCAGCAGCTCTATGGGACAGGGAACCACTGAAGCTTTCTTT	CASSSMGQGTTEAFF
.	TRBJ1-6	.	TRBV7-2	TGTGCCAGCAGCTTACCTTTACAGAATAATTCACCCCTCCACTTT	CASSLPLQNNSPLHF
TRBD1	TRBJ1-1	once	TRBV14	TGTGCCAGCAGCGGTACAGGGGCTGGGCTGGGAGCTTTCTTT	CASSGTGAGLGAFF
.	TRBJ1-3	.	TRBV18	TGTGCCAGCTCACCATCGGTCCCGAACACCATATATTTT	CASSPSVPNTIYF
TRBD2	TRBJ2-3	.	TRBV7-7	TGTGCTAGCAGGAAGACTAGCGGCACAGATACGCAGTATTTT	CASRKTSGTDTQYF
.	TRBJ2-7	few	TRBV5-1	TGCGCCAGCAGCTCCTCAGGGCTCTCGTCCTACGAGCAGTACTTC	CASSSSGLSSYEQYF